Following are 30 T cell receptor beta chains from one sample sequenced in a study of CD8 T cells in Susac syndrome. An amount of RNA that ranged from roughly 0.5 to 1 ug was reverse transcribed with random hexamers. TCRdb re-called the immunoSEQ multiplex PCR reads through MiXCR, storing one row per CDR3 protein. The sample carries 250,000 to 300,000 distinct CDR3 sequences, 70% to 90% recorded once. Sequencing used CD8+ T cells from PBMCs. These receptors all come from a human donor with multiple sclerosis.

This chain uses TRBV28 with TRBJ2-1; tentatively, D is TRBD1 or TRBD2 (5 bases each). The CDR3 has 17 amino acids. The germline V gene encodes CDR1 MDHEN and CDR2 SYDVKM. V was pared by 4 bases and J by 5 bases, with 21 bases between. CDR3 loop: CASSSERTWGTDNEQFF. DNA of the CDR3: TGTGCCAGCAGTTCCGAACGAACATGGGGGACGGACAATGAGCAGTTCTTC.

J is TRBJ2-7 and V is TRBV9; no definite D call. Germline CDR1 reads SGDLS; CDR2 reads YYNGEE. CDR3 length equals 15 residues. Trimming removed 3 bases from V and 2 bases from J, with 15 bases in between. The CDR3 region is CASSDTPVSPYEQYF. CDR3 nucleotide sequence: TGTGCCAGCAGCGACACGCCGGTCTCACCCTACGAGCAGTACTTC.

The CDR3 nucleotides are TGTGCCAGCAGTTTCTACAGGGCTCACCTCCACAATGAGCAGTTCTTC. Translating gives CASSFYRAHLHNEQFF. The chain employs TRBV6-2 or TRBV6-3 and TRBJ2-1, with D perhaps matching TRBD1 (6 bases). Germline-derived CDR1 and CDR2 are MNHEY and SVGEGT. The V end lost 4 bases, the J end lost 5 bases, and 18 bases lay between the germline ends. This CDR3 has 16 residues.

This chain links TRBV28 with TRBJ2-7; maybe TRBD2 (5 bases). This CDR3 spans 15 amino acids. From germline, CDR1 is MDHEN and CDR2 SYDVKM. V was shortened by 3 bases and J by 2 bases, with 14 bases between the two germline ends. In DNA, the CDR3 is TGTGCCAGCAGTTTTGAGGAGGACGCCCCCTACGAGCAGTACTTC. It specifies CASSFEEDAPYEQYF.

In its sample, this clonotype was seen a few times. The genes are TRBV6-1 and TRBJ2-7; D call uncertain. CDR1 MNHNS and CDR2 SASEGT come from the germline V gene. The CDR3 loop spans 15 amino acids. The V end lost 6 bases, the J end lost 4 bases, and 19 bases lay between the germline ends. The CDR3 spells CASSRTESIPYEQYF. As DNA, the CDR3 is TGTGCCAGCAGCAGAACCGAATCAATTCCTTACGAGCAGTACTTC.

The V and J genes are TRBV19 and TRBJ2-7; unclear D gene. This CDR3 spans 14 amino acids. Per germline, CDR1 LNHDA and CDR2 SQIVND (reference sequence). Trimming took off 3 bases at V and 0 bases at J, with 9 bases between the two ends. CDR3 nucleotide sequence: TGTGCCAGTAGTATGGAGCAGAGCTCCTACGAGCAGTACTTC. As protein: CASSMEQSSYEQYF.

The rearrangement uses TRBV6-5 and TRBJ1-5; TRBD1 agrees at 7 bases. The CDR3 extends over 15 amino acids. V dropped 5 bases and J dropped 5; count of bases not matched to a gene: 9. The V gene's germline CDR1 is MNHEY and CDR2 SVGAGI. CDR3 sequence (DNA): TGTGCCAGCAGTAATCGACAGGGTAGGGATCAGCCCCAGCATTTT. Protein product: CASSNRQGRDQPQHF.

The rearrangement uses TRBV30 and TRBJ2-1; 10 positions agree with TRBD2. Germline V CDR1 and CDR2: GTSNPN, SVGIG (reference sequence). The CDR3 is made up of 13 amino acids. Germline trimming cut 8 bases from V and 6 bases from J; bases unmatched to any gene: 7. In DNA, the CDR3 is TGTGCCCGACTAGCGGGCGGCACCAATGAGCAGTTCTTC. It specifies CARLAGGTNEQFF.

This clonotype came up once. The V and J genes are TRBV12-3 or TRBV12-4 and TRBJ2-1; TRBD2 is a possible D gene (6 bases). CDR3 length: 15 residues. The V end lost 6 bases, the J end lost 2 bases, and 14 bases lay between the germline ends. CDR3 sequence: CASSHSGLTYNEQFF. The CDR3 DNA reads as TGTGCCAGCAGCCATAGCGGACTCACCTACAATGAGCAGTTCTTC.

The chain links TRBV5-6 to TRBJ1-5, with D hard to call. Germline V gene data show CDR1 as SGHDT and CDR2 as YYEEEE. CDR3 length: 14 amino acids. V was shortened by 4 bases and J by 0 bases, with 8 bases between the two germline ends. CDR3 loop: CASSAGDSNQPQHF. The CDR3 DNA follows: TGTGCCAGCAGCGCCGGGGATAGCAATCAGCCCCAGCATTTT.

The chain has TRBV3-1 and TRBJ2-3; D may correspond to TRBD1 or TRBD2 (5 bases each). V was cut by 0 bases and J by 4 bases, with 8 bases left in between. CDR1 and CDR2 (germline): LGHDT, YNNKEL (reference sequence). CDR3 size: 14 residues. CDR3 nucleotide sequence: TGTGCCAGCAGCCAAGACAGGGACCCAGATACGCAGTATTTT. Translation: CASSQDRDPDTQYF.

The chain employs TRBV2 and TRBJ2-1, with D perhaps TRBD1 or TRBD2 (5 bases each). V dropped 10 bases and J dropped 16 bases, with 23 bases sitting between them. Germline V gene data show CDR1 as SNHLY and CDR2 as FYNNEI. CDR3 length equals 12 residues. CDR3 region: CATPDWTNERFF. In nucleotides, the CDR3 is TGTGCCACCCCGGACTGGACAAATGAGCGTTTCTTC. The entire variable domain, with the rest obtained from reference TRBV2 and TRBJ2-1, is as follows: EPEVTQTPSHQVTQMGQEVILRCVPISNHLYFYWYRQILGQKVEFLVSFYNNEISEKSEIFDDQFSVERPDGSNFTLKIRSTKLEDSAMYFCATPDWTNERFFGPGTRLTVL.

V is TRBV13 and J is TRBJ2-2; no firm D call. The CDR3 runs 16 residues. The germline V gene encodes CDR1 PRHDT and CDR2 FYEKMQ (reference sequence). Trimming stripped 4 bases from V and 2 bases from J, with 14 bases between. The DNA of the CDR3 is TGTGCCAGCAGCTCCTCCTCTAAAATAAACACCGGGGAGCTGTTTTTT. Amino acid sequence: CASSSSSKINTGELFF.

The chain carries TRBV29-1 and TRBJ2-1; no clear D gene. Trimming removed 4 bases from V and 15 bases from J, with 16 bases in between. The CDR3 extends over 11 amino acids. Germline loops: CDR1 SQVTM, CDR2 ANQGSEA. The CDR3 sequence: CSVVRDRRPFF. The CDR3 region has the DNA TGCAGCGTTGTCAGAGACCGCCGTCCGTTCTTC.

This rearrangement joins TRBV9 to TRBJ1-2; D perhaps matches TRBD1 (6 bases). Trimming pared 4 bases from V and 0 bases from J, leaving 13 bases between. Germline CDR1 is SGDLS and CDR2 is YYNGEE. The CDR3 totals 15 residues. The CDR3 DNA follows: TGTGCCAGCAGCCTTTACGGACAGCCTAACTATGGCTACACCTTC. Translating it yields CASSLYGQPNYGYTF.

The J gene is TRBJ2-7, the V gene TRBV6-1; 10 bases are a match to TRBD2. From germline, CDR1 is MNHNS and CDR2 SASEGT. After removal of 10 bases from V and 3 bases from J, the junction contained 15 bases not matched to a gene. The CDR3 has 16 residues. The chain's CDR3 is CAKDLAGAASGYEQYF. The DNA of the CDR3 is TGTGCCAAAGATCTAGCGGGAGCCGCGTCGGGCTACGAGCAGTACTTC.

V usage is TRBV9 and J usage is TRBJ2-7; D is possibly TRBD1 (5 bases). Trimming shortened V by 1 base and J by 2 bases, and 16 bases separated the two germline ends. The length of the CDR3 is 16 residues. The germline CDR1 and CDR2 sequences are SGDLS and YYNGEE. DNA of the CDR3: TGTGCCAGCAGCGTAACCCCACAGGTAACCCCCTACGAGCAGTACTTC. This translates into CASSVTPQVTPYEQYF.

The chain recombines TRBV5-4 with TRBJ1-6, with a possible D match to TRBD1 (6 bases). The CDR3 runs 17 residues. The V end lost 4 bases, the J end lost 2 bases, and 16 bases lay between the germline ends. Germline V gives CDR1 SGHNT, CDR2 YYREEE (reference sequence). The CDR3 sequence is CASSTWTVDPYNSPLHF. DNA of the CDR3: TGTGCCAGCAGCACGTGGACAGTAGATCCCTATAATTCACCCCTCCACTTT.

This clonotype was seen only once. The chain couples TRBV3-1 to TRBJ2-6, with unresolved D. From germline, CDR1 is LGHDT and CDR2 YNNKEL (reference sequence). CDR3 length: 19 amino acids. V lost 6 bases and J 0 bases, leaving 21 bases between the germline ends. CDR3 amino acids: CASSRGPRDLTSGANVLTF. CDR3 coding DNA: TGTGCCAGCAGTCGCGGCCCCCGTGACCTTACCTCTGGGGCCAACGTCCTGACTTTC.

The CDR3: CATSRDRETSTEAFF. The CDR3 nucleotides read TGTGCCACCAGCAGAGACAGGGAGACGAGCACTGAAGCTTTCTTT. The rearrangement uses TRBV15 and TRBJ1-1; the D gene is possibly TRBD1 (5 bases). Deletions cut 0 bases from V and 4 bases from J, with 12 bases between. The CDR3 is 15 residues long. Germline CDR1 LNHNV, CDR2 YYDKDF (reference sequence).

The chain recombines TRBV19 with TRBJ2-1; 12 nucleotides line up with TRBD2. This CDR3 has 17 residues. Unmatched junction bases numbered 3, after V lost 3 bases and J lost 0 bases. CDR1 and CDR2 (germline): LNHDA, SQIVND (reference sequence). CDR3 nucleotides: TGTGCCAGTAGTATTGGACTAGCGGGGAGCTCCTACAATGAGCAGTTCTTC. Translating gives CASSIGLAGSSYNEQFF.

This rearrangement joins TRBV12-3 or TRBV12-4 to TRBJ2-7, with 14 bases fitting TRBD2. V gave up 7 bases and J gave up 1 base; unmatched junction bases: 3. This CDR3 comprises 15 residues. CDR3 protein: CASTGTSGGSYEQYF. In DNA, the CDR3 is TGTGCCAGCACCGGGACTAGCGGGGGATCCTACGAGCAGTACTTC.

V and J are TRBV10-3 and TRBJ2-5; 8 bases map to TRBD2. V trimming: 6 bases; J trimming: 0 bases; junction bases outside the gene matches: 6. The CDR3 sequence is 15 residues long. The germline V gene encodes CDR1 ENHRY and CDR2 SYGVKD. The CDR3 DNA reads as TGTGCCATCAGACGGGCAGCGGGGGACCAAGAGACCCAGTACTTC. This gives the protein CAIRRAAGDQETQYF.

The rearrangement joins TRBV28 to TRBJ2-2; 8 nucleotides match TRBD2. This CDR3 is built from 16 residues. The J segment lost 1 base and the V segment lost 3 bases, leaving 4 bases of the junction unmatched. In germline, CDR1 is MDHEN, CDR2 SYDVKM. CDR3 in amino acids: CASSFQLAGNTGELFF. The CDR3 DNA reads TGTGCCAGCAGTTTTCAGCTAGCGGGGAACACCGGGGAGCTGTTTTTT. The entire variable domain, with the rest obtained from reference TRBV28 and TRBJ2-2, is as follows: DVKVTQSSRYLVKRTGEKVFLECVQDMDHENMFWYRQDPGLGLRLIYFSYDVKMKEKGDIPEGYSVSREKKERFSLILESASTNQTSMYLCASSFQLAGNTGELFFGEGSRLTVL.

The CDR3 reads CATSSPPEGRNTQYF. DNA of the CDR3: TGTGCCACCAGCAGTCCCCCGGAAGGCCGGAATACGCAGTATTTT. The chain links TRBV15 to TRBJ2-3; no reliable D call. The CDR3 is 15 amino acids. The ends were cut back, 3 bases at V and 7 bases at J, with 17 bases in the middle. In germline, CDR1 is LNHNV, CDR2 YYDKDF (reference sequence). The variable domain in full, completed from reference TRBV15 and TRBJ2-3, reads DAMVIQNPRYQVTQFGKPVTLSCSQTLNHNVMYWYQQKSSQAPKLLFHYYDKDFNNEADTPDNFQSRRPNTSFCFLDIRSPGLGDTAMYLCATSSPPEGRNTQYFGPGTRLTVL.

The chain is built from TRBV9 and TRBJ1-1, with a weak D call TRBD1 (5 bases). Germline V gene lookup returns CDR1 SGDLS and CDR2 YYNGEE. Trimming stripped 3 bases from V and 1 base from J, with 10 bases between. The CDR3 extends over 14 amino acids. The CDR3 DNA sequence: TGTGCCAGCAGCGGGGGCAGCGGGAACACTGAAGCTTTCTTT. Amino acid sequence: CASSGGSGNTEAFF. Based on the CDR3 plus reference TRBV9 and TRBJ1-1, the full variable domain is DSGVTQTPKHLITATGQRVTLRCSPRSGDLSVYWYQQSLDQGLQFLIQYYNGEERAKGNILERFSAQQFPDLHSELNLSSLELGDSALYFCASSGGSGNTEAFFGQGTRLTVV.

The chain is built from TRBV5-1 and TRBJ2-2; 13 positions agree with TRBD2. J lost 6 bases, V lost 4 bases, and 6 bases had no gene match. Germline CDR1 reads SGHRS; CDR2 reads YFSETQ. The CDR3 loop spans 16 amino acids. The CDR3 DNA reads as TGCGCCAGCAGCCCACGACTAGCGGGAGGATCCGGGGAGCTGTTTTTT. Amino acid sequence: CASSPRLAGGSGELFF.

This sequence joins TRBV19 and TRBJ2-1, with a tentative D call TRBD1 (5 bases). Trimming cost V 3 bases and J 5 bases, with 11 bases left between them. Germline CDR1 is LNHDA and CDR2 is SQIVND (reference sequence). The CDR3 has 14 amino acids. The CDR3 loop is CASSMTLQDNEQFF. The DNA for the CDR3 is TGTGCCAGTAGTATGACTCTACAGGACAATGAGCAGTTCTTC.

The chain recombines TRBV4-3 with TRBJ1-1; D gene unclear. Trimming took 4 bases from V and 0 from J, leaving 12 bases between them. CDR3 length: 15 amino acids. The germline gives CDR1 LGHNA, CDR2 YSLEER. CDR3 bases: TGCGCCAGCAGCCCCGCCCCCACCGTGAACACTGAAGCTTTCTTT. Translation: CASSPAPTVNTEAFF.

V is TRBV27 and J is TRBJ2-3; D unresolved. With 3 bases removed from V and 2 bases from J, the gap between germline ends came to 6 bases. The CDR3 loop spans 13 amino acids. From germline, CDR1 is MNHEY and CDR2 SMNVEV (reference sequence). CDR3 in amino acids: CASSFHDTDTQYF. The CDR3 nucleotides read TGTGCCAGCAGTTTTCACGACACAGATACGCAGTATTTT.